The next 8 T cell receptor beta chains were all read from a single sample in a study of T-cell reconstitution after alpha-beta-depleted transplantation in children. This sample's TCRbeta library carried unique molecular identifier barcodes. In TCRdb, the PCR reads were re-called with MiXCR into one record per CDR3 protein. The sample includes about 1,000,000 distinct CDR3 sequences, under 30% of them seen just once. The specimen comprised PBMCs, mostly from graft donor cells, sampled 360 days after TCRalphabeta/CD19-depleted stem cell transplant. The receptor set was obtained from a boy under two years old who had a stem cell transplant for SCID, so the T cells may come from the graft donor.

This clonotype was recorded a few times. The V call is TRBV9, the J call TRBJ2-1; the D is unclear. Trimming removed 2 bases at V and 0 bases at J, with 9 bases between. This CDR3 comprises 15 residues. The germline V gene encodes CDR1 SGDLS and CDR2 YYNGEE. CDR3 protein: CASSVARSSYNEQFF. CDR3 in DNA: TGTGCCAGCAGCGTGGCACGTAGCTCCTACAATGAGCAGTTCTTC.

This clonotype was observed a few times. This chain links TRBV14 with TRBJ2-1; 7 nucleotides line up with TRBD1. The CDR3 extends over 14 amino acids. Germline-derived CDR1 and CDR2 are SGHDN and FVKESK. V was pared by 2 bases and J by 7 bases, with 5 bases of the junction left unmatched. The CDR3 nucleotides are TGTGCCAGCAGCCAACCCGGGACAGTGAATGAGCAGTTCTTC. Translation: CASSQPGTVNEQFF.

This chain links TRBV5-1 with TRBJ2-7; TRBD2 agrees at 7 bases. V was clipped by 4 bases and J by 2 bases; unmatched bases: 9. Looked up from germline, CDR1 is SGHRS and CDR2 is YFSETQ. The CDR3 extends over 15 amino acids. The CDR3 coding sequence is TGCGCCAGCAGCCCATCGACGGGGGGACCCTACGAGCAGTACTTC. Its translation: CASSPSTGGPYEQYF.

In this sample, this clonotype turned up once. The chain is built from TRBV12-3 or TRBV12-4 and TRBJ2-2; TRBD2 agrees at 8 bases. The junction had 7 bases not matched to a gene; V was cut back by 6 bases and J by 4 bases. The CDR3 is 15 residues long. In DNA form, the CDR3 reads TGTGCCAGCAGCCGTGAGCGGGGGACCACCGGGGAGCTGTTTTTT. Amino acids: CASSRERGTTGELFF.

This clonotype appeared a few times. The genes are TRBV7-3 and TRBJ2-6, with D tentatively TRBD1 or TRBD2 (6 bases each). The CDR3 loop spans 16 amino acids. Per germline, CDR1 SGHTA and CDR2 FQGTGA. V gave up 1 base and J gave up 2 bases, with 9 bases separating them. CDR3 bases: TGTGCCAGCAGCTTAATCGGGGGCGCTGGGGCCAACGTCCTGACTTTC. It is translated as CASSLIGGAGANVLTF.

The chain has TRBV7-4 and TRBJ2-1; 9 bases are shared with TRBD2. This CDR3 is built from 14 residues. J gave up 14 bases and V 2 bases, and 10 bases lay outside the gene matches. Germline V gene data show CDR1 as SGHVT and CDR2 as SQSDAQ. The CDR3 loop reads CASSLSGGGGAKFF. DNA of the CDR3: TGTGCCAGCAGCTTATCAGGAGGCGGGGGGGCAAAGTTCTTC. The variable domain in full, completed from reference TRBV7-4 and TRBJ2-1, reads GAGVSQSPRYKVAKRGRDVALRCDSISGHVTLYWYRQTLGQGSEVLTYSQSDAQRDKSGRPSGRFSAERPERSVSTLKIQRTEQGDSAVYLCASSLSGGGGAKFFGPGTRLTVL.

The rearrangement uses TRBV4-2 and TRBJ2-1; 13 bases are a match to TRBD2. This CDR3 spans 16 amino acids. CDR1 and CDR2 from the germline V gene are LGHNA and YNFKEQ. The trim removed 1 base at V and 5 bases at J, leaving 2 bases unmatched. The CDR3 sequence is CASSQATSGGNNEQFF. In DNA, the CDR3 is TGTGCCAGCAGCCAAGCGACTAGCGGGGGGAACAATGAGCAGTTCTTC.

V is TRBV6-5 and J is TRBJ1-1, with D possibly matching TRBD1 (5 bases). The germline CDR1 and CDR2 sequences are MNHEY and SVGAGI. CDR3 size: 15 residues. V shed 2 bases and J shed 2 bases, with 12 bases lying between them. CDR3 in amino acids: CASSYDGGTNTEAFF. The CDR3 coding sequence is TGTGCCAGCAGTTACGATGGGGGGACCAACACTGAAGCTTTCTTT.